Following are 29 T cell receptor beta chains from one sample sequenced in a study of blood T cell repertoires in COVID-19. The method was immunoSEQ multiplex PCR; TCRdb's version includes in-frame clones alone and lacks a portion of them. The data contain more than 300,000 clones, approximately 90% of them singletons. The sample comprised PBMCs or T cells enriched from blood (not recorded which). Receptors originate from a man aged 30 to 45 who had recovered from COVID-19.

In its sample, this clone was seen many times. As DNA, the CDR3 is TGTGCCAGTCAAGGAAGGGGGGGCTATGGCTACACCTTC. Protein product: CASQGRGGYGYTF. This chain connects TRBV2 to TRBJ1-2, with D perhaps matching TRBD1 (6 bases). V was cut by 9 bases and J by 4 bases, with 15 bases left in between. The CDR3 has 13 residues. CDR1 and CDR2 from the germline V gene are SNHLY and FYNNEI.

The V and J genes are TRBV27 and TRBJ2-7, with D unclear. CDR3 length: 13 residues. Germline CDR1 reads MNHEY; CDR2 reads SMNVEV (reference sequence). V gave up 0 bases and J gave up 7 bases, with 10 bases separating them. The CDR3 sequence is CASSLSNSREQYF. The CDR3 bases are TGTGCCAGCAGTTTATCGAACTCTCGGGAGCAGTACTTC.

The CDR3, as DNA: TGTGCCAGCAGAACAGGGTACGACTCCTACGAGCAGTACTTC. Its translation is CASRTGYDSYEQYF. The genes are TRBV2 and TRBJ2-7; D possibly corresponds to TRBD1 (6 bases). Germline values: CDR1 SNHLY, CDR2 FYNNEI. The ends were cut back, 6 bases at V and 0 bases at J, with 12 bases in the middle. The CDR3 runs 14 residues.

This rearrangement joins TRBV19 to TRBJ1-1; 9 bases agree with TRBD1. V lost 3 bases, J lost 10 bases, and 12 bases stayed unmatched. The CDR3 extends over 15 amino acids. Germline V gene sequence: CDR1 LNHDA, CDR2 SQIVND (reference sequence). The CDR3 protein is CASSISLRTGAGAFF. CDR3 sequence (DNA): TGTGCCAGTAGTATTTCCTTAAGGACAGGGGCCGGAGCTTTCTTT.

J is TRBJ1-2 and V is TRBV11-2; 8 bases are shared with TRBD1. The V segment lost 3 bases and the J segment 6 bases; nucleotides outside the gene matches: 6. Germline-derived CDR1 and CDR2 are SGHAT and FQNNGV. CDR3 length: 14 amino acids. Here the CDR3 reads CASSFQGAGDGYTF. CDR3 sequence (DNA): TGTGCCAGCAGCTTCCAGGGGGCAGGAGATGGCTACACCTTC.

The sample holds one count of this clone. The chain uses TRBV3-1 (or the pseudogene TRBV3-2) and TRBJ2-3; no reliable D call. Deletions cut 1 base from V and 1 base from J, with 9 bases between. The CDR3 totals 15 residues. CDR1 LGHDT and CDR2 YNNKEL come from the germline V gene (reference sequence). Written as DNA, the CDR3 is TGTGCCAGCAGCCAAGGGAGCCTCGGCACAGATACGCAGTATTTT. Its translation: CASSQGSLGTDTQYF.

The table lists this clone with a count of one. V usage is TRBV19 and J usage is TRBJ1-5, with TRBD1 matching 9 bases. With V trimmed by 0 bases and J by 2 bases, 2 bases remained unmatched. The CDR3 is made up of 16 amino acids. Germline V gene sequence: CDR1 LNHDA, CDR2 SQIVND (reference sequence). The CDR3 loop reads CASSIDRTGGNQPQHF. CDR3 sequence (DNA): TGTGCCAGTAGTATAGATCGGACAGGGGGCAATCAGCCCCAGCATTTT.

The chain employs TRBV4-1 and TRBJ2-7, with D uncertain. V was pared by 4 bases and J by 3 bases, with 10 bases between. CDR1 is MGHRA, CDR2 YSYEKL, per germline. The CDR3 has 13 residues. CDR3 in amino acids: CASSRVSDYEQYF. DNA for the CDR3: TGCGCCAGCAGCCGTGTCAGCGACTACGAGCAGTACTTC.

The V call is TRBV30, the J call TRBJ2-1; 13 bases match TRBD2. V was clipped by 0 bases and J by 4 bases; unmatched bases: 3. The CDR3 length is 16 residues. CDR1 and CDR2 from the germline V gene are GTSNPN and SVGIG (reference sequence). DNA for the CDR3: TGTGCCTGGAGTGTACTAGCGGGGGGGCTGTACAATGAGCAGTTCTTC. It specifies CAWSVLAGGLYNEQFF.

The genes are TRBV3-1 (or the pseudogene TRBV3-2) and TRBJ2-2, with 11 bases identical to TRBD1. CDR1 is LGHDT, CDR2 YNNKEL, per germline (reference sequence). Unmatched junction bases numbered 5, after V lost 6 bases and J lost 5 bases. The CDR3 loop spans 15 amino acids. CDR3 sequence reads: CASRSGTGGTGELFF. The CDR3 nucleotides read TGTGCCAGCAGGTCCGGGACAGGGGGTACCGGGGAGCTGTTTTTT.

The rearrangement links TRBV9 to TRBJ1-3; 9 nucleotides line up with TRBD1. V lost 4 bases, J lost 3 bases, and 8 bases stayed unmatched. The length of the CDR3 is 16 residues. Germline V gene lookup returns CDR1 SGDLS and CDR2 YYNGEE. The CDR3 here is CASSTEGQGFGNTIYF. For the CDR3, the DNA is TGTGCCAGCAGCACTGAGGGACAGGGCTTTGGAAACACCATATATTTT.

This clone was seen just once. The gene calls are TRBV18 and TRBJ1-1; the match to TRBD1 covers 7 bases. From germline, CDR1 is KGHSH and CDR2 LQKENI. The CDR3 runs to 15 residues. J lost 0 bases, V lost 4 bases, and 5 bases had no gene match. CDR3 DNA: TGTGCCAGCTCACGTCAGGGACAGTTGAACACTGAAGCTTTCTTT. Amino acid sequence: CASSRQGQLNTEAFF. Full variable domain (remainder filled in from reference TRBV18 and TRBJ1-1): NAGVMQNPRHLVRRRGQEARLRCSPMKGHSHVYWYRQLPEEGLKFMVYLQKENIIDESGMPKERFSAEFPKEGPSILRIQQVVRGDSAAYFCASSRQGQLNTEAFFGQGTRLTVV.

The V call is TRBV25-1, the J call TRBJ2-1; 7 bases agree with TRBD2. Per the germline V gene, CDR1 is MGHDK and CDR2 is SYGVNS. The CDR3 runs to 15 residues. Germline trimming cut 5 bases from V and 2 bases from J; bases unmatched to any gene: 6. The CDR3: CASSKRGGAYNEQFF. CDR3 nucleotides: TGTGCCAGCAGTAAACGTGGGGGGGCCTACAATGAGCAGTTCTTC.

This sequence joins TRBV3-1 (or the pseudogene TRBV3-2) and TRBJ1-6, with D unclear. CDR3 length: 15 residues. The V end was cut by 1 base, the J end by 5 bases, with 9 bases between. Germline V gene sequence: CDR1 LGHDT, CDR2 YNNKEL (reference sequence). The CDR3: CASSQGLGDNSPLHF. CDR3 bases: TGTGCCAGCAGCCAAGGACTGGGTGATAATTCACCCCTCCACTTT.

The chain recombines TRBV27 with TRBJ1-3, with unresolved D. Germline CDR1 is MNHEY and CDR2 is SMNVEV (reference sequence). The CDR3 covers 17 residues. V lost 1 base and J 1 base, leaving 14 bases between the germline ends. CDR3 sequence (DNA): TGTGCCAGCAGTTTATTCCGGGGAGCTTCGTCTGGAAACACCATATATTTT. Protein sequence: CASSLFRGASSGNTIYF.

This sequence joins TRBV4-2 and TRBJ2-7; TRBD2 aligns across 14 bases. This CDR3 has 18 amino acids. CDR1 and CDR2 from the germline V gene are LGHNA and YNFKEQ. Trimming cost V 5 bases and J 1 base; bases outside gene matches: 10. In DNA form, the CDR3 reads TGTGCCAGCAGCTCTCCCGGGACTAGCGGGAGAGCTTCCTACGAGCAGTACTTC. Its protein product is CASSSPGTSGRASYEQYF.

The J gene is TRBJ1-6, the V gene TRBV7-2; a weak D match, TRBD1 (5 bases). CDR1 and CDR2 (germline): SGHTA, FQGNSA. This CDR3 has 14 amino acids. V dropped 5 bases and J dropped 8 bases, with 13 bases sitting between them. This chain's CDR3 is CASSLRAGDSPLHF. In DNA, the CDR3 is TGTGCCAGCAGCCTGAGGGCGGGGGATTCACCCCTCCACTTT.

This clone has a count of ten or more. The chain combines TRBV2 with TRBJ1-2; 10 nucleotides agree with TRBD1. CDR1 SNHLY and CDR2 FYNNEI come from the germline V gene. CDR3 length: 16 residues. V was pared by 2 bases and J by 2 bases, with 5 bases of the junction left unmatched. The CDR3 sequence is CASSERRDRGNYGYTF. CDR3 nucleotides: TGTGCCAGCAGTGAACGGCGGGACAGGGGCAACTATGGCTACACCTTC.

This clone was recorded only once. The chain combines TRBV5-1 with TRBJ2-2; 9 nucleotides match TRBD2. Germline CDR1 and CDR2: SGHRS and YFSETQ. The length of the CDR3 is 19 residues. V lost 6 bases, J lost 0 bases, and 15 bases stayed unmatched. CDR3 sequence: CASTLGGRGSGPNTGELFF. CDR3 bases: TGCGCCAGCACCCTCGGCGGGAGGGGGAGCGGACCGAACACCGGGGAGCTGTTTTTT.

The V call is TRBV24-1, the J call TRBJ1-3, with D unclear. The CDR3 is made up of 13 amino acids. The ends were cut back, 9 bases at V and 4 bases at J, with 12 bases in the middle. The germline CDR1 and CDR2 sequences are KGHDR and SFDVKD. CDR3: CATSGSPGNTIYF. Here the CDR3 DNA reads TGTGCCACCTCCGGGAGTCCCGGAAACACCATATATTTT.

CDR3 sequence (DNA): TGTGCCAGCAGCTTAGCGTCGGGGGAGCCCCCAAAGACCCAGTACTTC. It is translated as CASSLASGEPPKTQYF. V and J are TRBV7-8 and TRBJ2-5; TRBD2 might be the D (6 bases). Deletions cut 0 bases from V and 6 bases from J, with 17 bases between. The germline gives CDR1 SGHVS, CDR2 FQNEAQ. This CDR3 comprises 16 residues.

The CDR3 sequence: CASSEISPLHF. The DNA of the CDR3 is TGTGCCAGCAGTGAGATTTCACCCCTCCACTTT. The chain is built from TRBV28 and TRBJ1-6; no firm D call. Deletions cut 5 bases from V and 9 bases from J, with 5 bases between. From germline, CDR1 is MDHEN and CDR2 SYDVKM. The CDR3 runs to 11 residues.

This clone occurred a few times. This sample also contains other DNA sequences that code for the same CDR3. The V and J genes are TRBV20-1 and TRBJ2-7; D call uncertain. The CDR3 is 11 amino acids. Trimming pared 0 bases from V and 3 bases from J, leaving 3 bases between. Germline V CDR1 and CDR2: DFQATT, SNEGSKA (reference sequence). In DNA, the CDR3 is TGCAGTGCTAGAGATAACTACGAGCAGTACTTC. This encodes CSARDNYEQYF.

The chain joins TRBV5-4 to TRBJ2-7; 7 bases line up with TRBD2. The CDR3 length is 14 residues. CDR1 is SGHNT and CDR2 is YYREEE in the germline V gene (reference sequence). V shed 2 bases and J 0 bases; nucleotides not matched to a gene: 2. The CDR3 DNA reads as TGTGCCAGCAGCTTTTCGGGGGGCTCCTACGAGCAGTACTTC. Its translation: CASSFSGGSYEQYF.

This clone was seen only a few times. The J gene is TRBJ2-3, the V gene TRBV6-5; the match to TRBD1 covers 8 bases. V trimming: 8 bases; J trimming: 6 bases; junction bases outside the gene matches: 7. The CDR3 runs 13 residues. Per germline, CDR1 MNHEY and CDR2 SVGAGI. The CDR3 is CASGRTGLDTQYF. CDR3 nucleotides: TGTGCCAGCGGTAGGACAGGGCTGGATACGCAGTATTTT.

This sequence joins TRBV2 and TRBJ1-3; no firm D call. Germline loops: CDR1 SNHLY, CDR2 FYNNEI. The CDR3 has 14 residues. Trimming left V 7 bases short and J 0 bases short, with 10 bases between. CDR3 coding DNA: TGTGCCAGCATCGGGGATTACTCTGGAAACACCATATATTTT. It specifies CASIGDYSGNTIYF.

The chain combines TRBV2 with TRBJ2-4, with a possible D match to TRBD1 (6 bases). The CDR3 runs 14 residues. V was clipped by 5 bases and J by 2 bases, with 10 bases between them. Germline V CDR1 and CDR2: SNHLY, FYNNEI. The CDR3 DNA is TGTGCCAGCAGTTTCCGGGACACCAAAAACATTCAGTACTTC. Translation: CASSFRDTKNIQYF. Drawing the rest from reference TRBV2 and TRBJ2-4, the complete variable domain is EPEVTQTPSHQVTQMGQEVILRCVPISNHLYFYWYRQILGQKVEFLVSFYNNEISEKSEIFDDQFSVERPDGSNFTLKIRSTKLEDSAMYFCASSFRDTKNIQYFGAGTRLSVL.

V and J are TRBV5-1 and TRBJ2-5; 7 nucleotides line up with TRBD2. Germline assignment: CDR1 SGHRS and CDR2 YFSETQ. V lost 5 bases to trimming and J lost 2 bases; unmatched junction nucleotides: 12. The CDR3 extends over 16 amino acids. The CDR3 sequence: CASRLSPGLLQETQYF. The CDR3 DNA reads TGCGCCAGCAGACTCTCTCCGGGACTACTACAAGAGACCCAGTACTTC.

CDR3 sequence: CASSLVQGNEAFF. Written as DNA, the CDR3 is TGTGCCAGCAGCTTAGTACAGGGGAATGAAGCTTTCTTT. This chain joins TRBV7-8 and TRBJ1-1, with 7 bases aligning to TRBD1. Germline V gene sequence: CDR1 SGHVS, CDR2 FQNEAQ. This CDR3 comprises 13 residues. V was clipped by 1 base and J by 7 bases; unmatched bases: 3.